This TCR beta chain was profiled in a study of blood T cell repertoires in COVID-19 (dated by TCRdb to about 2020). Describing the broader study: Samples covering the acute and convalescent phases of COVID-19 were provided by collaborators in the United States, Italy and Spain. The material from the prospective study consisted of cDNA or gDNA derived from T cells, B-cell-depleted T cells, or PBMCs. Subjects who had been exposed to COVID-19, were actively infected with it, or had recovered from it provided the deeply sampled blood TCRbeta repertoires that made up the dataset. The repertoires were made available in a free public database intended to serve as a resource for research on the immune response to SARS-CoV-2. Samples came from the ongoing ImmuneRACE study (first 160 participants) plus 1,254 subjects from 6 global collaborators. A de-identified subject ID, COVID-19 status, age in years and sex were almost always included in the sample metadata. Where HLA class I and class II types were available, the types were taken from metadata supplied by the sample provider, not from assay-based typing.

The immunoSEQ Assay, a bias-controlled multiplex PCR, was used to amplify TCRbeta CDR3 regions from genomic DNA. The paper's processing steps were these. Nucleated cell counts per sample were estimated from amplification of reference gene primers within the assay. To quantify the absolute abundance of each unique TCRbeta CDR3 rearrangement, sequence reads were collapsed and filtered. For each sample, productive Simpson clonality was calculated as the square root of Simpson's diversity index across productive rearrangements. Entries here come from immuneACCESS through TCRdb and include only in-frame sequences with V and J called. Some clones fail to appear in such tables; in the studies checked, an unresolved V gene covers under half of the shortfall, and the cause of the remainder is unknown. V and J calls and clone size are as listed in that table; D and trimming were resolved from the DNA. The sample data list 150,000 to 200,000 clones, and approximately 93% of these were observed just once. The top ten clonotypes cover roughly 2% of the sample.

The research as a whole found: Clinical and demographic metadata were provided uncurated, with the amount varying by source and participant.

V is shortened by 5 bases, J by 3 bases, and the region joining them spans 13 bases. The germline V gene (reference sequence) provides CDR1 LNHDA and CDR2 SQIVND. The CDR3 starts with the cysteine, ends with the phenylalanine, and has 14 residues. Only the CDR3 DNA stays, 42 bases, in frame from base 1. One collaborating source in Seattle enrolled patients while the patients were actively infected and followed the patients over time throughout the course of disease. Each collaborating institution followed its own protocols to collect whole blood in K2EDTA tubes. For TCRbeta analysis, collaborators shipped samples as frozen whole blood, isolated PBMCs, or DNA extracted from either of those sample types. To note about this clone: No antigen is known for it. Base-call qualities are not available, and no considerably larger clone is one nucleotide away.

Sequenced: peripheral blood. The origin of this receptor is a woman aged 55 to 70 with COVID-19, enrolled during active disease. The chain employs TRBV19 and TRBJ1-1; the D gene is perhaps TRBD1, on 6 matching bases. CDR3 reads: CASSQWGRDTEAFF. The DNA is as follows: TGTGCCAGTAGTCAATGGGGGCGCGACACTGAAGCTTTCTTT.